The entry below describes one T cell receptor beta chain. A junction end diverges from the germline sequence, so it may reflect a read error. Generated by immunoSEQ multiplex PCR, the TCRdb table keeps only in-frame clones and is missing some. The sample includes tens of thousands of clones, 91% of them seen just once. Germline V gives CDR1 LGHDT, CDR2 YNNKEL (reference sequence). This CDR3 is built from 11 residues. These data belong to a study of blood T cell repertoires in COVID-19. Across the study: Spain, Italy and the United States supplied samples that represented acute and convalescent COVID-19.

The sample taken for sequencing was peripheral blood. The sequence was collected from a human donor in a cohort sampled during active COVID-19. The rearrangement links TRBV3-1 (or the pseudogene TRBV3-2) to TRBJ2-5; D uncertain. DNA for the CDR3: TGTGCCAGCAGCCATGGAGAGGCCCAGTACTTC. Residues: CASSHGEAQYF.